A selection of T cell receptor beta chains follows, all from one sample in a study of identical twins. TCRdb processed the 5' RACE reads anew with MiXCR; each CDR3 protein has one entry. The sample lists 460,000 or so distinct CDR3 sequences; approximately 15% were seen once. The data were also submitted as part of a second study, on yellow fever vaccine responses in identical twins.

Sequenced: CD4+ T cells sorted from blood. The source of these receptors is a young woman in good health. CDR3s leave out the opening cysteine and the closing phenylalanine or tryptophan.

v_gene: TRBV7-9
j_gene: TRBJ2-3
CDR3aa: ASSPTGTGLGDTQY

v_gene: TRBV7-6
j_gene: TRBJ2-5
CDR3aa: ASSSLGTGRETQY

v_gene: TRBV6-1
j_gene: TRBJ2-1
CDR3aa: ASRKMGGNYNEQF

v_gene: TRBV29-1
j_gene: TRBJ2-3
CDR3aa: SVIRGQGTTDTQY

v_gene: TRBV7-9
j_gene: TRBJ2-5
CDR3aa: ASSTRRAALGETQY

v_gene: TRBV2
j_gene: TRBJ2-7
CDR3aa: ASTSPSYEQY

v_gene: TRBV7-3
j_gene: TRBJ2-3
CDR3aa: ASSLIGPGGSTDTQY

v_gene: TRBV19
j_gene: TRBJ1-6
CDR3aa: ASSIQERNNSPLH

v_gene: TRBV19
j_gene: TRBJ2-1
CDR3aa: ASSMRYLAGSYNEQF

v_gene: TRBV5-1
j_gene: TRBJ2-1
CDR3aa: ASSLESTSGRPYEQF

v_gene: TRBV2
j_gene: TRBJ2-7
CDR3aa: ASRGGLPSYEQY

v_gene: TRBV7-9
j_gene: TRBJ1-4
CDR3aa: ATHRDSGPNEKLF

v_gene: TRBV7-2
j_gene: TRBJ2-2
CDR3aa: ASSLGPGTRYGELF

v_gene: TRBV28
j_gene: TRBJ1-5
CDR3aa: ASSFPGRKDQPQH

v_gene: TRBV12-3/TRBV12-4
j_gene: TRBJ2-5
CDR3aa: ASSGDSGETQY

v_gene: TRBV18
j_gene: TRBJ2-5
CDR3aa: ASSPLDDGETQY

v_gene: TRBV28
j_gene: TRBJ2-7
CDR3aa: ASSSSAPYEQY

v_gene: TRBV4-3
j_gene: TRBJ2-1
CDR3aa: ASSQDKLAGVHNEQF

v_gene: TRBV3-1
j_gene: TRBJ2-1
CDR3aa: ASSQPGQVGYNEQF

v_gene: TRBV4-1
j_gene: TRBJ2-5
CDR3aa: ASSQAGRSETQY

v_gene: TRBV20-1
j_gene: TRBJ2-7
CDR3aa: SANSGSLYEQY

v_gene: TRBV6-1
j_gene: TRBJ2-3
CDR3aa: ASSDFQGAADTQY

v_gene: TRBV27
j_gene: TRBJ2-4
CDR3aa: ASSSTGIAKNIQY

v_gene: TRBV5-4
j_gene: TRBJ2-1
CDR3aa: ASSLGGRRYNEQF

v_gene: TRBV6-1
j_gene: TRBJ2-5
CDR3aa: ASSELGDQETQY

v_gene: TRBV20-1
j_gene: TRBJ2-5
CDR3aa: STRTSGGALAQY

v_gene: TRBV6-2/TRBV6-3
j_gene: TRBJ2-1
CDR3aa: ASSYSDNEQF

v_gene: TRBV7-2
j_gene: TRBJ1-5
CDR3aa: ASRGQGLNGNQPQH

v_gene: TRBV12-3/TRBV12-4
j_gene: TRBJ2-2
CDR3aa: ASSYPGQTGELF

v_gene: TRBV19
j_gene: TRBJ2-7
CDR3aa: ASSRFFSSYEQY

v_gene: TRBV5-1
j_gene: TRBJ2-7
CDR3aa: ASSLYRVSHEQY